The 31 T cell receptor beta chains presented below share a single source sample, sequenced in a study of blood T cell repertoires in COVID-19. The protocol was immunoSEQ multiplex PCR, while the TCRdb copy is restricted to in-frame clones and leaves out a portion. There are about 380,000 clones in the sample; approximately 80% occur only once, and about 1% lies in the top ten. Sequencing was performed on peripheral blood. The receptors were gathered from a human donor with acute or convalescent COVID-19. The donor label of this sample is uncertain.

The gene calls are TRBV6-5 and TRBJ2-1; no reliable D call. V dropped 6 bases and J dropped 0 bases, with 12 bases sitting between them. CDR1 is MNHEY, CDR2 SVGAGI, per germline. The CDR3 has 15 amino acids. The CDR3 here is CASSPTANSYNEQFF. Here the CDR3 DNA reads TGTGCCAGCAGCCCGACTGCCAACTCCTACAATGAGCAGTTCTTC.

This clone was observed a few times. The gene calls are TRBV5-1 and TRBJ2-7, with D unresolved. Germline V gene lookup returns CDR1 SGHRS and CDR2 YFSETQ. The CDR3 is 12 residues long. V dropped 1 base and J dropped 5 bases, with 7 bases sitting between them. The CDR3 coding sequence is TGCGCCAGCAGCTTGCCTTCTGACGAGCAGTACTTC. Residues: CASSLPSDEQYF.

The chain couples TRBV2 to TRBJ2-2; weak D call: TRBD1 (5 bases). Germline-derived CDR1 and CDR2 are SNHLY and FYNNEI. With 6 bases removed from V and 2 bases from J, the gap between germline ends came to 13 bases. The CDR3 has 15 residues. CDR3 residues: CASRTEYLNTGELFF. The CDR3, as DNA: TGTGCCAGCAGGACAGAATACTTAAACACCGGGGAGCTGTTTTTT.

V is TRBV5-5 and J is TRBJ1-1, with a weak D call TRBD1 (6 bases). Germline CDR1 reads SGHKS; CDR2 reads YYEKEE (reference sequence). The CDR3 contains 14 residues. The V end was cut by 7 bases, the J end by 0 bases, with 13 bases between. As DNA, the CDR3 is TGTGCCAGCCAGACTGACAGGATGAACACTGAAGCTTTCTTT. It yields the protein CASQTDRMNTEAFF.

The J gene is TRBJ1-6, the V gene TRBV3-1 (or the pseudogene TRBV3-2), with D maybe TRBD1 (5 bases). Germline V gene data show CDR1 as LGHDT and CDR2 as YNNKEL (reference sequence). The CDR3 loop spans 14 amino acids. Trimming took 4 bases from V and 4 from J, leaving 8 bases between them. The CDR3 sequence is CASSLDTYNSPLHF. The CDR3 bases are TGTGCCAGCAGCCTGGACACTTATAATTCACCCCTCCACTTT.

The chain recombines TRBV11-2 with TRBJ2-1, with TRBD2 matching 10 bases. V was clipped by 5 bases and J by 4 bases; unmatched bases: 8. CDR1 and CDR2 from the germline V gene are SGHAT and FQNNGV. The CDR3 runs 16 residues. The CDR3 spells CASSLVSSGGYNEQFF. CDR3 nucleotide sequence: TGTGCCAGCAGCCTCGTTTCTAGCGGGGGTTACAATGAGCAGTTCTTC.

Points on this clone: The junction shows a germline mismatch at one end, possibly a read error. The V and J genes are TRBV7-9 and TRBJ2-5, with 14 bases lining up with TRBD2. Germline V CDR1 and CDR2: SEHNR, FQNEAQ (reference sequence). The length of the CDR3 is 16 residues. The CDR3 bases are TGTGCCAGCACCTTAAAGGGACTAGCGGGGGATGAGACCCAGTACTTC. Encoded protein: CASTLKGLAGDETQYF.

The CDR3 region is CASRGPGTENYYGYTF. CDR3 coding DNA: TGCGCCAGCAGGGGACCCGGGACAGAGAACTACTATGGCTACACCTTC. The chain links TRBV10-2 to TRBJ1-2; 7 bases are a match to TRBD1. The germline gives CDR1 WSHSY, CDR2 SAAADI. The CDR3 length is 16 residues. Trimming at V came to 6 bases and at J to 3 bases, leaving 13 bases not matched to a gene.

CDR3 nucleotides: TGTGCCTGGAGTAAGGGACAGCTTTCAATTCGGACAGATACGCAGTATTTT. This encodes CAWSKGQLSIRTDTQYF. V gene TRBV30 combines with J gene TRBJ2-3, with 7 bases aligning to TRBD1. J gave up 3 bases and V 2 bases, and 14 bases lay outside the gene matches. This CDR3 has 17 residues. In germline, CDR1 is GTSNPN, CDR2 SVGIG (reference sequence).

V and J are TRBV6-5 and TRBJ1-4; D ambiguous. This CDR3 comprises 15 residues. V was cut by 0 bases and J by 2 bases, with 7 bases left in between. Germline CDR1 reads MNHEY; CDR2 reads SVGAGI. The CDR3 spells CASSYSYSTNEKLFF. The DNA for the CDR3 is TGTGCCAGCAGTTACTCCTATAGCACTAATGAAAAACTGTTTTTT.

The CDR3 sequence is CAWSVQPAFNYGYTF. The DNA for the CDR3 is TGTGCCTGGAGTGTACAGCCAGCTTTTAACTATGGCTACACCTTC. The V and J genes are TRBV30 and TRBJ1-2; D call uncertain. Germline lookup yields CDR1 GTSNPN and CDR2 SVGIG (reference sequence). The ends were cut back, 0 bases at V and 1 base at J, with 12 bases in the middle. CDR3 length: 15 amino acids.

This chain uses TRBV19 with TRBJ1-5, with 7 bases aligning to TRBD1. The CDR3 extends over 15 amino acids. Germline V gene data show CDR1 as LNHDA and CDR2 as SQIVND (reference sequence). The V and J ends lost 1 base and 6 bases, in that order; junction bases with no gene match: 6. The DNA for the CDR3 is TGTGCCAGTAGTATAGGAGGGGGCAGGAGTCAGCCCCAGCATTTT. It yields the protein CASSIGGGRSQPQHF.

This clone was observed a few times. The chain combines TRBV28 with TRBJ1-1; no clear D gene. CDR3 length equals 14 residues. V lost 6 bases and J lost 4, with 15 bases in between. In germline, CDR1 is MDHEN, CDR2 SYDVKM. The CDR3 sequence: CASRNPARSTEAFF. DNA for the CDR3: TGTGCCAGCAGGAACCCGGCCCGGAGCACTGAAGCTTTCTTT.

The chain joins TRBV6-5 to TRBJ1-2; 7 bases map to TRBD1. The CDR3 is made up of 13 amino acids. J lost 5 bases, V lost 7 bases, and 7 bases had no gene match. Germline V gene sequence: CDR1 MNHEY, CDR2 SVGAGI. CDR3 loop: CASTPGTVYGYTF. The CDR3 DNA reads TGTGCCAGCACACCCGGGACAGTATATGGCTACACCTTC.

CDR3 amino acids: CASSFSRRGANEQFF. The CDR3, as DNA: TGTGCCAGCAGTTTCTCTCGGCGGGGGGCCAATGAGCAGTTCTTC. V and J are TRBV28 and TRBJ2-1; 8 positions agree with TRBD2. There are 15 residues in the CDR3. V lost 3 bases to trimming and J lost 6 bases; unmatched junction nucleotides: 7. Per the germline V gene, CDR1 is MDHEN and CDR2 is SYDVKM.

This clone has a handful of counts. The chain employs TRBV18 and TRBJ1-2; 8 nucleotides match TRBD1. Germline CDR1 is KGHSH and CDR2 is LQKENI. V shed 2 bases, J shed 4 bases, and the junction held 6 bases outside the gene matches. The CDR3 loop spans 15 amino acids. CDR3 loop: CASSPGTGVTYGYTF. The CDR3 region has the DNA TGTGCCAGCTCACCAGGGACAGGCGTAACCTATGGCTACACCTTC. Complete variable domain (other parts from reference TRBV18 and TRBJ1-2): NAGVMQNPRHLVRRRGQEARLRCSPMKGHSHVYWYRQLPEEGLKFMVYLQKENIIDESGMPKERFSAEFPKEGPSILRIQQVVRGDSAAYFCASSPGTGVTYGYTFGSGTRLTVV.

The J gene is TRBJ1-5, the V gene TRBV6-5; D may be TRBD1 (5 bases). Trimming left V 7 bases short and J 6 bases short, with 16 bases between. The CDR3 runs 14 residues. The germline V gene has CDR1 MNHEY and CDR2 SVGAGI. The CDR3 here is CASTTAGGFQPQHF. The CDR3 bases are TGTGCCAGCACCACTGCCGGGGGGTTTCAGCCCCAGCATTTT.

The chain has TRBV11-2 and TRBJ2-5; 8 positions agree with TRBD2. V dropped 1 base and J dropped 4; count of bases not matched to a gene: 8. The CDR3 has 16 amino acids. CDR1 and CDR2 (germline): SGHAT, FQNNGV. This chain's CDR3 is CASSLGGRLVGETQYF. The DNA for the CDR3 is TGTGCCAGCAGCTTAGGCGGGAGGCTTGTAGGAGAGACCCAGTACTTC.

The chain links TRBV5-5 to TRBJ2-5; D perhaps matches TRBD1 (6 bases). This CDR3 has 15 amino acids. Germline V CDR1 and CDR2: SGHKS, YYEKEE (reference sequence). Trimming cost V 5 bases and J 4 bases, with 18 bases left between them. CDR3 bases: TGTGCCAGCAGTTCGTACCAGGGGATGAGAGAGACCCAGTACTTC. It is translated as CASSSYQGMRETQYF.

The V and J genes are TRBV7-9 and TRBJ1-3; 9 bases line up with TRBD1. This CDR3 spans 16 amino acids. V lost 5 bases to trimming and J lost 2 bases; unmatched junction nucleotides: 7. Per germline, CDR1 SEHNR and CDR2 FQNEAQ (reference sequence). The CDR3 reads CASSLKGTGTGNTIYF. CDR3 in DNA: TGTGCCAGCAGCCTAAAAGGGACAGGGACTGGAAACACCATATATTTT.

This clone was seen once. The chain is built from TRBV3-1 (or the pseudogene TRBV3-2) and TRBJ2-7; D not resolved. The V and J ends lost 4 bases and 4 bases respectively, with 11 bases between them. The CDR3 totals 13 residues. Germline V gene lookup returns CDR1 LGHDT and CDR2 YNNKEL (reference sequence). The CDR3 loop is CASSRIGFYEQYF. In DNA form, the CDR3 reads TGTGCCAGCAGCCGTATCGGGTTTTACGAGCAGTACTTC.

This chain joins TRBV5-4 and TRBJ1-3; 9 bases match TRBD1. With V trimmed by 4 bases and J by 4 bases, 6 bases remained unmatched. CDR1 and CDR2 (germline): SGHNT, YYREEE (reference sequence). The CDR3 spans 15 residues. The CDR3 nucleotides are TGTGCCAGCAGCCTGGAGGGGACAGGGGGAAACACCATATATTTT. Its protein product is CASSLEGTGGNTIYF.

The chain uses TRBV29-1 and TRBJ2-1; D is unclear. Germline-derived CDR1 and CDR2 are SQVTM and ANQGSEA. Trimming took 2 bases from V and 0 from J, leaving 5 bases between them. The CDR3 totals 13 residues. The CDR3 region has the DNA TGCAGCGTTGAACGACTCTCCTACAATGAGCAGTTCTTC. Amino acids: CSVERLSYNEQFF.

The rearrangement uses TRBV18 and TRBJ2-7; D gene unclear. Germline lookup yields CDR1 KGHSH and CDR2 LQKENI. The CDR3 has 14 amino acids. V dropped 6 bases and J dropped 5 bases, with 17 bases sitting between them. The chain's CDR3 is CASSEFETTNEQYF. The DNA of the CDR3 is TGTGCCAGCTCCGAGTTCGAGACAACGAACGAGCAGTACTTC.

J is TRBJ1-2 and V is TRBV23-1; no clear D. TRBV23-1 is an ORF, and what it does is uncertain. This CDR3 has 14 residues. V was cut by 8 bases and J by 3 bases, with 16 bases left in between. In nucleotides, the CDR3 is TGCGCCAGCCCGCTTGGGGAGCCCCACTATGGCTACACCTTC. This gives the protein CASPLGEPHYGYTF.

The table lists this clone with a few counts. V and J are TRBV7-2 and TRBJ1-6; 10 bases are a match to TRBD1. Germline V gene data show CDR1 as SGHTA and CDR2 as FQGNSA. This CDR3 is built from 15 residues. V lost 5 bases and J lost 6; bases outside the gene matches: 4. This chain's CDR3 is CASSGGTGVNSPLHF. CDR3 coding DNA: TGTGCCAGCAGCGGGGGGACAGGGGTTAATTCACCCCTCCACTTT.

In its sample, this clone was seen a few times. The V call is TRBV7-2, the J call TRBJ2-2; 11 bases map to TRBD2. Per the germline V gene, CDR1 is SGHTA and CDR2 is FQGNSA. V gave up 3 bases and J gave up 4 bases; unmatched junction bases: 13. This CDR3 comprises 19 residues. Written as DNA, the CDR3 is TGTGCCAGCAGCTTGTTACTAGCGGGAGCACTTGGAGCCACCGGGGAGCTGTTTTTT. As protein: CASSLLLAGALGATGELFF.

The chain is built from TRBV19 and TRBJ2-3; 7 nucleotides match TRBD1. V dropped 3 bases and J dropped 0; count of bases not matched to a gene: 9. CDR3 length equals 17 residues. In germline, CDR1 is LNHDA, CDR2 SQIVND (reference sequence). The CDR3 loop reads CASSIPDPGQSTDTQYF. CDR3 DNA sequence: TGTGCCAGTAGTATCCCCGACCCGGGACAGAGCACAGATACGCAGTATTTT.

The rearrangement uses TRBV9 and TRBJ2-3; TRBD2 agrees at 15 bases. V gave up 4 bases and J gave up 7 bases; unmatched junction bases: 13. There are 18 residues in the CDR3. Germline V gives CDR1 SGDLS, CDR2 YYNGEE. The CDR3 here is CASSPRPGLAGGRNTQYF. CDR3 coding DNA: TGTGCCAGCAGCCCTCGTCCGGGACTAGCGGGAGGAAGGAATACGCAGTATTTT.

The chain joins TRBV4-1 to TRBJ1-1; D is ambiguous. V lost 0 bases, J lost 11 bases, and 13 bases lay in between. Per the germline V gene, CDR1 is MGHRA and CDR2 is YSYEKL. The length of the CDR3 is 13 residues. The CDR3 loop is CASSQDKIGRAFF. CDR3 nucleotides: TGCGCCAGCAGCCAAGATAAAATTGGGAGGGCTTTCTTT.

The rearrangement joins TRBV4-1 to TRBJ1-2; TRBD1 matches 9 bases. J was trimmed by 3 bases and V by 3 bases; bases with no gene match: 2. This CDR3 has 14 amino acids. The germline V gene has CDR1 MGHRA and CDR2 YSYEKL. The CDR3 here is CASSQDRGYYGYTF. The CDR3 bases are TGCGCCAGCAGCCAGGACAGGGGATACTATGGCTACACCTTC.